The T cell receptor beta chain under discussion was sequenced for a study of PD-L1 blockade in urothelial cancer. Study-level background: Around 2014, patients got going on atezolizumab, taking 1,200 mg intravenously every 3 weeks. The authors examined blood 3 weeks (second dose) and 6 weeks after treatment start. Previous chemotherapy exposure amounted to 0 to 3 regimens for patients.

Profiling relied on immunoSEQ multiplex PCR, and the TCRdb table lists in-frame clones only, not all of them. The sample holds tens of thousands of clones, around 80% seen once. Peripheral blood mononuclear cells were collected from every patient before and during treatment, yielding between 1 and 8 samples per patient. CDR3 length: 15 amino acids. The V gene's germline CDR1 is SGHNT and CDR2 YYREEE (reference sequence). Trimming shortened V by 3 bases and J by 1 base, and 11 bases separated the two germline ends. This chain connects TRBV5-4 to TRBJ2-1; D is unclear. This TCR was recovered from a man aged 70 or older with urothelial cancer. Sequencing used PBMCs, obtained around atezolizumab (anti-PD-L1) treatment. CDR3 in DNA: TGTGCCAGCAGCTCCCCCAGCAGGTCCTACAATGAGCAGTTCTTC. Translated: CASSSPSRSYNEQFF.